What follows is one TCR beta chain and its context. Some clones are missing from TCRdb's copy, which holds only in-frame ones; the method was immunoSEQ multiplex PCR. The table has some 340,000 clones, more than 90% seen once. This sample stems from a study of blood T cell repertoires in COVID-19. The wider study: T cells, B-cell-depleted T cells, or PBMCs supplied cDNA or gDNA.

The CDR3 loop spans 11 amino acids. CDR1 MNHEY and CDR2 SVGAGI come from the germline V gene. V lost 5 bases and J lost 7, with 8 bases in between. The chain is built from TRBV6-5 and TRBJ1-2; possibly TRBD1 for D (5 bases). The specimen was PBMCs or T cells enriched from blood (not recorded which). The sequence was collected from a woman aged 25 to 39 who had been exposed to COVID-19. CDR3 nucleotides: TGTGCCAGCAGTCAGGGAGGTGGCTACACCTTC. Protein sequence: CASSQGGGYTF.